A single sample gave rise to the 7 T cell receptor beta chains below, sequenced in a study of OX40 agonist ivuxolimab in advanced cancers. Here immunoSEQ multiplex PCR was the method, and the copy in TCRdb shows in-frame clones only, minus some. The table has roughly 140,000 clones, 85% to 95% seen once. The sample consisted of CD4+ or CD8+ T cells sorted from blood, taken in a trial of the OX40 agonist ivuxolimab. The source of these receptors is an adult with an advanced solid tumor such as melanoma, head and neck, liver or kidney cancer.

As for this clone: The identical CDR3 is also encoded by other nucleotide sequences in the sample. The CDR3, as DNA: TGTGCCAGTAGCGCTGCCCAGGGGTACACTGAAGCTTTCTTT. Translating gives CASSAAQGYTEAFF. This chain links TRBV5-6 with TRBJ1-1; D may be TRBD1 (6 bases). In germline, CDR1 is SGHDT, CDR2 YYEEEE. CDR3 length: 14 amino acids. V dropped 8 bases and J dropped 3 bases, with 17 bases sitting between them.

This chain links TRBV5-1 with TRBJ2-7, with 7 positions matching TRBD2. V was clipped by 4 bases and J by 5 bases; unmatched bases: 6. The CDR3 has 13 amino acids. Per germline, CDR1 SGHRS and CDR2 YFSETQ. CDR3 DNA: TGCGCCAGCAGCCTGGGGGGGAGTAACGAGCAGTACTTC. Protein product: CASSLGGSNEQYF.

The chain has TRBV4-3 and TRBJ2-2, with D perhaps matching TRBD1 (5 bases). This CDR3 region has 16 residues. V lost 0 bases, J lost 1 base, and 9 bases lay in between. Germline CDR1 is LGHNA and CDR2 is YSLEER. This CDR3 is CASSQDVQGNTGELFF. CDR3 bases: TGCGCCAGCAGCCAAGATGTCCAGGGGAACACCGGGGAGCTGTTTTTT.

Regarding this clone: This same CDR3 is encoded by further DNA sequences in the sample. This chain uses TRBV6-4 with TRBJ2-2, with TRBD1 identical over 7 bases. Trimming took 6 bases from V and 0 from J; bases not matched to a gene: 4. This CDR3 comprises 15 residues. The germline V gene has CDR1 MRHNA and CDR2 SNTAGT. The CDR3 nucleotides read TGTGCCAGCAGCCCCGGGACAGCGAACACCGGGGAGCTGTTTTTT. This translates into CASSPGTANTGELFF.

The chain is built from TRBV30 and TRBJ1-1; D call uncertain. This CDR3 comprises 11 residues. Deletions cut 4 bases from V and 7 bases from J, with 10 bases between. Germline loops: CDR1 GTSNPN, CDR2 SVGIG (reference sequence). The CDR3 spells CAWNRQVEAFF. In DNA, the CDR3 is TGTGCCTGGAACAGACAAGTTGAAGCTTTCTTT.

The genes are TRBV9 and TRBJ2-5; TRBD2 matches at 7 bases. V was pared by 4 bases and J by 13 bases, with 16 bases of the junction left unmatched. The germline V gene has CDR1 SGDLS and CDR2 YYNGEE. The CDR3 length is 14 residues. CDR3 in amino acids: CASSRSGDHRRPYF. CDR3 sequence (DNA): TGTGCCAGCAGCAGGAGCGGGGACCATCGCCGTCCGTACTTC.

The chain uses TRBV7-9 and TRBJ1-6; D not certain. V shed 4 bases and J shed 6 bases, with 10 bases lying between them. The CDR3 spans 14 residues. Germline CDR1 reads SEHNR; CDR2 reads FQNEAQ (reference sequence). The CDR3 DNA reads TGTGCCAGCAGCTCGAGGGCTGGTAATTCACCCCTCCACTTT. This translates into CASSSRAGNSPLHF. The variable domain in full, with the rest retrieved from reference TRBV7-9 and TRBJ1-6, is DTGVSQNPRHKITKRGQNVTFRCDPISEHNRLYWYRQTLGQGPEFLTYFQNEAQLEKSRLLSDRFSAERPKGSFSTLEIQRTEQGDSAMYLCASSSRAGNSPLHFGNGTRLTVT.